This T cell receptor (beta chain) was captured in a study of shared clonotypes between healthy human individuals. Findings and caveats of the study: Genetic and exposure-history diversity was limited by the few donors.

Extraction of genomic DNA in unsorted samples used about 81 million PBMCs. The deep-level immunoSEQ assay was used. Using ten immunoSEQ deep assay plates, investigators sequenced unsorted PBMC DNA. Assay used: immunoSEQ multiplex PCR; TCRdb lists only in-frame clones, some missing. The sample contains about 520,000 clones, 81% of which appear only once. The V end lost 3 bases, the J end lost 3 bases, and 9 bases lay between the germline ends. The germline V gene has CDR1 PRHDT and CDR2 FYEKMQ (reference sequence). This CDR3 is 14 amino acids long. Concerning this clone itself: Its antigen is as yet unknown.

The chain recombines TRBV13 with TRBJ1-3; D is unclear. Sequencing was done on a sample of PBMCs. The receptor was derived from a woman in her thirties or forties in good health. Some clones in this sample may be carry-over from other donors' samples. Here the CDR3 reads CASSFLGLGNTIYF. The CDR3 DNA sequence: TGTGCCAGCAGCTTTTTGGGTCTTGGAAACACCATATATTTT.